This T cell receptor (beta chain) is from a study of control samples from healthy donors and cancer patients. Measured with immunoSEQ multiplex PCR; TCRdb has only the in-frame clones, and not every one. Among approximately 140,000 clones listed, 80% to 95% were seen once. The CDR3 has 18 amino acids. The germline gives CDR1 SGHDT, CDR2 YYEEEE. Losses at the gene ends were 4 bases for V and 2 bases for J; bases not matched to a gene: 12. The receptor was isolated from a man aged 18 to 35 in good health. Sequencing input: blood. The chain is built from TRBV5-6 and TRBJ2-7; TRBD2 matches 13 bases. The CDR3 region is CASSPELAGGPGAYEQYF. The CDR3 DNA reads TGTGCCAGCAGCCCAGAACTAGCGGGAGGGCCGGGAGCCTACGAGCAGTACTTC.